The clone carrying this T cell receptor beta chain was counted between two and nine times. Measured with immunoSEQ multiplex PCR; TCRdb has only the in-frame clones, and not every one. The data show approximately 27,000 clones, with about 88% seen just once and under 55% held by the top ten. This sample was taken from a study of blood T cell repertoires in COVID-19. The CDR3 is 15 amino acids. Trimming removed 2 bases from V and 2 bases from J; junction bases left unmatched: 2. Germline CDR1 is KGHSH and CDR2 is LQKENI. The TCR originated in a human donor with acute or convalescent COVID-19. The donor label of this sample is uncertain. The chain employs TRBV18 and TRBJ1-2; 10 bases are shared with TRBD1. The source material was peripheral blood. CDR3 coding DNA: TGTGCCAGCTCACCAGAGACAGGGGGCAACTATGGCTACACCTTC. Encoded protein: CASSPETGGNYGYTF.